The next 31 T cell receptor beta chains were all read from a single sample in a study of blood T cell repertoires in COVID-19. Sequencing was performed with immunoSEQ multiplex PCR; in TCRdb, only in-frame clones are kept and a portion is missing. Among 400,000 to 450,000 clones, 86% were seen once, and the ten largest hold almost 1.5%. The sequencing input was peripheral blood. The source is a woman in her 30s with active or convalescent COVID-19.

The J gene is TRBJ1-2, the V gene TRBV6-5, with 8 bases matching TRBD1. The V segment lost 6 bases and the J segment 4 bases; nucleotides outside the gene matches: 7. The CDR3 length is 14 residues. Per the germline V gene, CDR1 is MNHEY and CDR2 is SVGAGI. CDR3 protein: CASRGPGQVYGYTF. The DNA of the CDR3 is TGTGCCAGCAGGGGCCCGGGACAGGTCTATGGCTACACCTTC.

The V gene is TRBV3-1 (or the pseudogene TRBV3-2), the J gene TRBJ2-7, with 11 bases lining up with TRBD2. The V gene's germline CDR1 is LGHDT and CDR2 YNNKEL (reference sequence). V was pared by 1 base and J by 2 bases, with 7 bases of the junction left unmatched. There are 17 residues in the CDR3. The CDR3 is CASSQGLAGFAPYEQYF. DNA of the CDR3: TGTGCCAGCAGCCAAGGACTAGCGGGATTCGCTCCCTACGAGCAGTACTTC.

The rearrangement links TRBV5-6 to TRBJ1-1, with D possibly TRBD1 on 6 matching bases. Germline CDR1 reads SGHDT; CDR2 reads YYEEEE. The germline V and J ends were trimmed by 3 bases and 1 base, with 13 bases remaining between them. This CDR3 is 15 amino acids long. CDR3 amino acids: CASSYRLTGNTEAFF. CDR3 sequence (DNA): TGTGCCAGCAGCTATCGTTTGACAGGGAACACTGAAGCTTTCTTT.

The chain links TRBV5-1 to TRBJ2-7; TRBD2 aligns across 8 bases. The V gene's germline CDR1 is SGHRS and CDR2 YFSETQ. With V trimmed by 5 bases and J by 1 base, 11 bases remained unmatched. The CDR3 has 16 residues. This CDR3 reads CASSKLGGGTSYEQYF. CDR3 DNA sequence: TGCGCCAGCAGTAAGTTGGGCGGGGGGACTTCCTACGAGCAGTACTTC. Full variable domain (outside the CDR3, taken from reference TRBV5-1 and TRBJ2-7): KAGVTQTPRYLIKTRGQQVTLSCSPISGHRSVSWYQQTPGQGLQFLFEYFSETQRNKGNFPGRFSGRQFSNSRSEMNVSTLELGDSALYLCASSKLGGGTSYEQYFGPGTRLTVT.

This chain connects TRBV15 to TRBJ2-3, with TRBD2 matching 10 bases. The CDR3 length is 16 residues. In germline, CDR1 is LNHNV, CDR2 YYDKDF (reference sequence). The ends lost 1 base at V and 2 bases at J; junction bases unmatched: 3. DNA of the CDR3: TGTGCCACCAGCAGAGCCGGACTAGCGGACACAGATACGCAGTATTTT. Protein product: CATSRAGLADTDTQYF.

V and J are TRBV9 and TRBJ2-7; TRBD1 matches at 7 bases. From germline, CDR1 is SGDLS and CDR2 YYNGEE. The CDR3 extends over 13 amino acids. V was clipped by 3 bases and J by 2 bases; unmatched bases: 2. Here the CDR3 reads CASSGDRAYEQYF. CDR3 in DNA: TGTGCCAGCAGCGGTGACAGGGCCTACGAGCAGTACTTC.

The rearrangement joins TRBV13 to TRBJ2-3, with TRBD2 identical over 11 bases. From germline, CDR1 is PRHDT and CDR2 FYEKMQ (reference sequence). This CDR3 has 18 residues. With V trimmed by 5 bases and J by 4 bases, 14 bases remained unmatched. In DNA, the CDR3 is TGTGCCAGCAGCCCAGAGGGTGGTGCTAGCGGGGGGTCAGATACGCAGTATTTT. As protein: CASSPEGGASGGSDTQYF.

The rearrangement links TRBV27 to TRBJ2-2; TRBD2 agrees at 14 bases. V was clipped by 6 bases and J by 5 bases; unmatched bases: 8. Germline CDR1 reads MNHEY; CDR2 reads SMNVEV (reference sequence). The CDR3 covers 17 residues. CDR3 sequence: CASSRVGLAGETGELFF. The CDR3 coding sequence is TGTGCCAGCAGCCGGGTGGGACTAGCGGGGGAAACCGGGGAGCTGTTTTTT.

This clone was seen a single time. The chain joins TRBV19 to TRBJ2-3, with 9 bases identical to TRBD1. The V and J ends lost 4 bases and 5 bases, in that order; junction bases with no gene match: 10. Per the germline V gene, CDR1 is LNHDA and CDR2 is SQIVND (reference sequence). This CDR3 contains 16 residues. The CDR3 sequence: CASSRTGTGIVDTQYF. The CDR3 region has the DNA TGTGCCAGTAGTAGAACCGGGACAGGGATAGTAGATACGCAGTATTTT.

This clone was detected only once. The chain is built from TRBV24-1 and TRBJ1-5; D unclear. Germline V gives CDR1 KGHDR, CDR2 SFDVKD. The V end was cut by 0 bases, the J end by 5 bases, with 10 bases between. The CDR3 runs to 15 residues. CDR3 nucleotide sequence: TGTGCCACCAGTGATTTGCGGGGTCAGGATCAGCCCCAGCATTTT. The encoded protein is CATSDLRGQDQPQHF.

V usage is TRBV27 and J usage is TRBJ2-3; a weak D match, TRBD1 (6 bases). This CDR3 is 14 amino acids long. Deletions cut 2 bases from V and 3 bases from J, with 9 bases between. Germline lookup yields CDR1 MNHEY and CDR2 SMNVEV (reference sequence). This CDR3 is CASSLNRVTDTQYF. CDR3 bases: TGTGCCAGCAGTTTAAACAGGGTAACAGATACGCAGTATTTT.

This clone appeared a few times. The gene calls are TRBV5-1 and TRBJ1-1; TRBD1 agrees at 7 bases. The CDR3 runs 13 residues. Germline CDR1 SGHRS, CDR2 YFSETQ. The V gene end was trimmed by 4 bases and the J gene end by 1 base; junction bases not matched to a gene: 1. CDR3 coding DNA: TGCGCCAGCAGCCGGGACAGGAACACTGAAGCTTTCTTT. Its protein product is CASSRDRNTEAFF.

The chain carries TRBV5-1 and TRBJ2-7, with 7 positions matching TRBD2. From germline, CDR1 is SGHRS and CDR2 YFSETQ. After removal of 3 bases from V and 1 base from J, the junction contained 4 bases not matched to a gene. The CDR3 covers 14 residues. The chain's CDR3 is CASSSASGSYEQYF. CDR3 in DNA: TGCGCCAGCAGCTCGGCTAGCGGTTCCTACGAGCAGTACTTC.

V usage is TRBV4-1 and J usage is TRBJ2-1; 11 nucleotides agree with TRBD2. This CDR3 has 18 residues. Germline V gives CDR1 MGHRA, CDR2 YSYEKL. The V and J ends lost 4 bases and 2 bases, in that order; junction bases with no gene match: 10. In nucleotides, the CDR3 is TGCGCCAGCAGCCTAGCGGGAGGGATAAGGGGAGCCTACAATGAGCAGTTCTTC. Protein: CASSLAGGIRGAYNEQFF.

The chain recombines TRBV3-1 (or the pseudogene TRBV3-2) with TRBJ2-2; TRBD2 is a possible D gene (6 bases). The germline CDR1 and CDR2 sequences are LGHDT and YNNKEL (reference sequence). The CDR3 has 15 residues. Trimming shortened V by 2 bases and J by 4 bases, and 11 bases separated the two germline ends. CDR3 sequence: CASSQRDSATGELFF. For the CDR3, the DNA is TGTGCCAGCAGCCAACGGGACTCGGCCACCGGGGAGCTGTTTTTT.

The chain joins TRBV20-1 to TRBJ1-1; the match to TRBD1 covers 7 bases. The CDR3 contains 13 residues. Germline CDR1 and CDR2: DFQATT and SNEGSKA (reference sequence). The junction had 5 bases not matched to a gene; V was cut back by 3 bases and J by 4 bases. CDR3 protein: CSASISGGTEAFF. DNA for the CDR3: TGCAGTGCTAGTATCTCAGGGGGCACTGAAGCTTTCTTT.

The chain has TRBV27 and TRBJ2-7, with 9 bases identical to TRBD1. This CDR3 comprises 12 residues. The trim removed 9 bases at V and 6 bases at J, leaving 6 bases unmatched. Germline CDR1 and CDR2: MNHEY and SMNVEV (reference sequence). The CDR3 sequence is CASWDRVVEQYF. CDR3 nucleotide sequence: TGTGCCAGTTGGGACAGGGTGGTCGAGCAGTACTTC.

The chain employs TRBV5-1 and TRBJ2-7; tentatively, D is TRBD2 (5 bases). The CDR3 extends over 16 amino acids. CDR1 is SGHRS and CDR2 is YFSETQ in the germline V gene. V lost 2 bases and J 1 base, leaving 16 bases between the germline ends. As DNA, the CDR3 is TGCGCCAGCAGCTTTGCCGCGTCGGAGGCTTCCTACGAGCAGTACTTC. It specifies CASSFAASEASYEQYF.

The CDR3 region has the DNA TGCGCCAGCAGCCAAGACTGGACTAGTAATACCGGGGAGCTGTTTTTT. Translation gives CASSQDWTSNTGELFF. The chain carries TRBV4-1 and TRBJ2-2; 7 bases are shared with TRBD2. The CDR3 spans 16 residues. Looked up from germline, CDR1 is MGHRA and CDR2 is YSYEKL. V was pared by 0 bases and J by 5 bases, with 6 bases of the junction left unmatched.

The V and J genes are TRBV6-5 and TRBJ1-2, with 8 bases lining up with TRBD1. This CDR3 is built from 15 residues. V shed 10 bases, J shed 4 bases, and the junction held 14 bases outside the gene matches. Germline V gene lookup returns CDR1 MNHEY and CDR2 SVGAGI. The CDR3 reads CATTGQGGDRYGYTF. CDR3 nucleotide sequence: TGTGCCACCACCGGACAGGGTGGGGATCGCTATGGCTACACCTTC.

The V and J genes are TRBV29-1 and TRBJ2-7; 9 bases agree with TRBD2. V shed 2 bases, J shed 6 bases, and the junction held 8 bases outside the gene matches. The CDR3 loop spans 14 amino acids. The V gene's germline CDR1 is SQVTM and CDR2 ANQGSEA. The CDR3 sequence is CSVEQGAGGGEQYF. The CDR3 nucleotides read TGCAGCGTTGAACAGGGTGCGGGAGGGGGCGAGCAGTACTTC.

The chain joins TRBV19 to TRBJ2-4; 12 bases match TRBD1. The CDR3 has 20 amino acids. The J segment lost 1 base and the V segment lost 9 bases, leaving 19 bases of the junction unmatched. Germline CDR1 is LNHDA and CDR2 is SQIVND (reference sequence). CDR3: CASLSRSGTGGLGAKNIQYF. CDR3 bases: TGTGCCAGCCTTTCCCGCTCCGGGACAGGGGGCTTAGGGGCCAAAAACATTCAGTACTTC.

The CDR3: CASPSTNSPSEQYF. As DNA, the CDR3 is TGTGCCAGCCCATCGACAAATTCCCCCTCCGAGCAGTACTTC. The chain joins TRBV19 to TRBJ2-7; D remains unclear. Trimming removed 9 bases from V and 6 bases from J, with 21 bases in between. The CDR3 is 14 amino acids. CDR1 LNHDA and CDR2 SQIVND come from the germline V gene (reference sequence).

The chain links TRBV5-1 to TRBJ2-3; 8 bases are shared with TRBD2. The CDR3 runs 15 residues. Trimming at V came to 0 bases and at J to 2 bases, leaving 2 bases not matched to a gene. Germline V gives CDR1 SGHRS, CDR2 YFSETQ. For the CDR3, the DNA is TGCGCCAGCAGCTTGGATAGCGGGGTCACAGATACGCAGTATTTT. The encoded protein is CASSLDSGVTDTQYF.

The rearrangement links TRBV5-1 to TRBJ1-2; TRBD1 aligns across 8 bases. The CDR3 contains 15 residues. V trimming: 0 bases; J trimming: 4 bases; junction bases outside the gene matches: 5. Per germline, CDR1 SGHRS and CDR2 YFSETQ. Written as DNA, the CDR3 is TGCGCCAGCAGCTTGGACAGGGGGTTTGCCTATGGCTACACCTTC. It translates to CASSLDRGFAYGYTF.

The chain recombines TRBV18 with TRBJ1-5, with 7 nucleotides matching TRBD1. CDR1 is KGHSH and CDR2 is LQKENI in the germline V gene. The CDR3 runs to 15 residues. Losses at the gene ends were 5 bases for V and 6 bases for J; bases not matched to a gene: 10. The CDR3 DNA reads as TGTGCCAGCTCAAGCCAGGGGGTTGCGGGTCAGCCCCAGCATTTT. Protein sequence: CASSSQGVAGQPQHF.

The chain employs TRBV5-1 and TRBJ2-7, with 11 bases that match TRBD1. Germline lookup yields CDR1 SGHRS and CDR2 YFSETQ. The CDR3 is 14 amino acids. V dropped 4 bases and J dropped 6; count of bases not matched to a gene: 6. This chain's CDR3 is CASSAWTGGSEQYF. The CDR3 nucleotides are TGCGCCAGCAGCGCATGGACAGGGGGCTCCGAGCAGTACTTC.

The chain combines TRBV9 with TRBJ1-1; tentative D call: TRBD1 (6 bases). Between the trimmed V and J ends, which lost 3 bases and 3 bases, there was a span of 15 bases. The CDR3 is 15 amino acids. CDR1 is SGDLS, CDR2 YYNGEE, per germline. In DNA, the CDR3 is TGTGCCAGCAGCGCCAACCTCGGACAGTACACTGAAGCTTTCTTT. Residues: CASSANLGQYTEAFF.

The V and J genes are TRBV6-6 and TRBJ2-7; TRBD1 agrees at 9 bases. CDR1 is MNHNY and CDR2 is SVGAGI in the germline V gene (reference sequence). V gave up 7 bases and J gave up 2 bases; unmatched junction bases: 12. The length of the CDR3 is 16 residues. The CDR3 DNA is TGTGCCAGCACTCCAAGAGGGACAGGGCAAGCCTACGAGCAGTACTTC. Its protein product is CASTPRGTGQAYEQYF.

The CDR3 protein is CAWSADRGSSPLHF. The DNA for the CDR3 is TGTGCCTGGAGTGCCGACAGGGGAAGTTCACCCCTCCACTTT. V is TRBV30 and J is TRBJ1-6, with 8 bases matching TRBD1. Trimming cost V 1 base and J 9 bases; bases outside gene matches: 5. Per germline, CDR1 GTSNPN and CDR2 SVGIG (reference sequence). The CDR3 runs to 14 residues.

The V call is TRBV6-2 or TRBV6-3, the J call TRBJ2-5; 9 nucleotides align to TRBD2. J was trimmed by 4 bases and V by 5 bases; bases with no gene match: 5. CDR1 and CDR2 from the germline V gene are MNHEY and SVGEGT. This CDR3 is 14 amino acids long. CDR3 coding DNA: TGTGCCAGCAGTAGCGGGAGGACCCCAGAGACCCAGTACTTC. It is translated as CASSSGRTPETQYF.